Listed here are 25 T cell receptor beta chains from one sample, sequenced in a study of T cell responses to AZD1222 COVID-19 vaccine. Produced via immunoSEQ multiplex PCR; TCRdb's table is partial and in-frame only. The sample records roughly 150,000 clones, 93% being singletons. The starting material was peripheral blood, obtained on day 0 of AZD1222 vaccination. These receptors originate from an adult in good health.

V is TRBV3-1 (or the pseudogene TRBV3-2) and J is TRBJ2-7, with 11 nucleotides matching TRBD1. Germline V gives CDR1 LGHDT, CDR2 YNNKEL (reference sequence). The CDR3 runs 15 residues. Trimming took 4 bases from V and 3 from J; bases not matched to a gene: 5. DNA for the CDR3: TGTGCCAGCAGCCGCCCGGGACAGGGGGTCTACGAGCAGTACTTC. Its protein is CASSRPGQGVYEQYF.

This clone has a handful of counts. V is TRBV27 and J is TRBJ1-4; D unresolved. Trimming stripped 3 bases from V and 7 bases from J, with 9 bases between. Germline loops: CDR1 MNHEY, CDR2 SMNVEV (reference sequence). The length of the CDR3 is 13 residues. CDR3 in DNA: TGTGCCAGCAGTTTTGTACGGAGTGAAAAACTGTTTTTT. Protein sequence: CASSFVRSEKLFF. The complete variable domain, with remaining parts taken from reference TRBV27 and TRBJ1-4, reads EAQVTQNPRYLITVTGKKLTVTCSQNMNHEYMSWYRQDPGLGLRQIYYSMNVEVTDKGDVPEGYKVSRKEKRNFPLILESPSPNQTSLYFCASSFVRSEKLFFGSGTQLSVL.

The chain recombines TRBV10-3 with TRBJ2-1; 13 bases agree with TRBD2. The CDR3 length is 16 residues. V trimming: 4 bases; J trimming: 0 bases; junction bases outside the gene matches: 0. From germline, CDR1 is ENHRY and CDR2 SYGVKD. CDR3 residues: CAISGTSGGSYNEQFF. CDR3 DNA sequence: TGTGCCATCAGTGGGACTAGCGGGGGCTCCTACAATGAGCAGTTCTTC.

The chain joins TRBV7-2 to TRBJ2-1; 12 positions agree with TRBD2. The CDR3 sequence is 16 residues long. Looked up from germline, CDR1 is SGHTA and CDR2 is FQGNSA. V gave up 1 base and J gave up 6 bases; unmatched junction bases: 4. Written as DNA, the CDR3 is TGTGCCAGCAGCTTAGGGGGGACTAGCGGGCTCAATGAGCAGTTCTTC. It translates to CASSLGGTSGLNEQFF.

The V gene is TRBV7-2, the J gene TRBJ2-7, with 9 bases identical to TRBD2. V gave up 3 bases and J gave up 3 bases; unmatched junction bases: 3. CDR3 size: 14 residues. CDR1 is SGHTA, CDR2 FQGNSA, per germline. CDR3: CASSFLAGVYEQYF. CDR3 DNA: TGTGCCAGCAGCTTTTTAGCGGGAGTCTACGAGCAGTACTTC.

The V and J genes are TRBV30 and TRBJ2-7; 9 bases align to TRBD2. Germline V lookup: CDR1 GTSNPN, CDR2 SVGIG (reference sequence). The trim removed 1 base at V and 0 bases at J, leaving 7 bases unmatched. The CDR3 is made up of 16 amino acids. The CDR3, as DNA: TGTGCCTGGAGTGGACCCCTAGCGGGAAGCTCCTACGAGCAGTACTTC. Protein: CAWSGPLAGSSYEQYF.

The chain combines TRBV15 with TRBJ2-1; tentative D call: TRBD1 (6 bases). Germline CDR1 is LNHNV and CDR2 is YYDKDF (reference sequence). With 5 bases removed from V and 9 bases from J, the gap between germline ends came to 11 bases. The CDR3 spans 12 residues. The CDR3 DNA sequence: TGTGCCACCAGCCGATCACAGGGTGAGCAGTTCTTC. Its translation: CATSRSQGEQFF. Variable domain in full (rest from reference TRBV15 and TRBJ2-1): DAMVIQNPRYQVTQFGKPVTLSCSQTLNHNVMYWYQQKSSQAPKLLFHYYDKDFNNEADTPDNFQSRRPNTSFCFLDIRSPGLGDTAMYLCATSRSQGEQFFGPGTRLTVL.

The rearrangement links TRBV5-1 to TRBJ2-3; TRBD2 aligns across 15 bases. There are 18 residues in the CDR3. Per germline, CDR1 SGHRS and CDR2 YFSETQ. The V and J ends lost 4 bases and 0 bases, in that order; junction bases with no gene match: 6. Written as DNA, the CDR3 is TGCGCCAGCAGCCCGGGACTAGCGGGAGGCCTTAGCACAGATACGCAGTATTTT. It yields the protein CASSPGLAGGLSTDTQYF.

This chain uses TRBV21-1 with TRBJ1-1. TRBV21-1 is marked as a pseudogene. This CDR3 spans 12 amino acids. The CDR3 DNA follows: TGTGCCAGCAGCAAAGCGCTTAGGGAGGCTTTCTTT. Its translation: CASSKALREAFF.

V gene TRBV7-8 combines with J gene TRBJ2-1; TRBD2 matches 11 bases. The V gene's germline CDR1 is SGHVS and CDR2 FQNEAQ. Trimming took 10 bases from V and 2 from J; bases not matched to a gene: 7. The CDR3 runs to 15 residues. DNA of the CDR3: TGTGCCACCCGACGACTAGCGGGAACCTACAATGAGCAGTTCTTC. This translates into CATRRLAGTYNEQFF.

This sequence joins TRBV2 and TRBJ2-3; 10 bases map to TRBD1. V was clipped by 6 bases and J by 4 bases; unmatched bases: 7. The CDR3 runs 15 residues. Germline values: CDR1 SNHLY, CDR2 FYNNEI. The CDR3 loop reads CASSPGQGRPDTQYF. The CDR3 DNA is TGTGCCAGCAGCCCGGGACAGGGGCGTCCAGATACGCAGTATTTT.

This sequence joins TRBV14 and TRBJ1-5; D not resolved. The length of the CDR3 is 12 residues. The germline CDR1 and CDR2 sequences are SGHDN and FVKESK. V gave up 0 bases and J gave up 7 bases, with 4 bases separating them. CDR3: CASSQDHQPQHF. The DNA for the CDR3 is TGTGCCAGCAGCCAAGATCACCAGCCCCAGCATTTT. The full variable domain, its missing parts supplied by reference TRBV14 and TRBJ1-5, is EAGVTQFPSHSVIEKGQTVTLRCDPISGHDNLYWYRRVMGKEIKFLLHFVKESKQDESGMPNNRFLAERTGGTYSTLKVQPAELEDSGVYFCASSQDHQPQHFGDGTRLSIL.

J is TRBJ1-1 and V is TRBV2; D is uncertain. There are 13 residues in the CDR3. The V and J ends lost 7 bases and 0 bases respectively, with 9 bases between them. Germline-derived CDR1 and CDR2 are SNHLY and FYNNEI. The CDR3 sequence: CASKPPLNTEAFF. CDR3 nucleotide sequence: TGTGCCAGCAAGCCCCCCCTGAACACTGAAGCTTTCTTT.

V usage is TRBV7-9 and J usage is TRBJ1-2, with 10 bases identical to TRBD1. Per the germline V gene, CDR1 is SEHNR and CDR2 is FQNEAQ (reference sequence). The CDR3 length is 15 residues. Trimming removed 5 bases from V and 4 bases from J; junction bases left unmatched: 7. The CDR3 region has the DNA TGTGCCAGCAGCCACTACCGGACAGGGGGCTATGGCTACACCTTC. Its translation: CASSHYRTGGYGYTF.

The J gene is TRBJ2-1, the V gene TRBV11-3, with D unclear. Trimming took off 1 base at V and 9 bases at J, with 13 bases between the two ends. The CDR3 spans 14 residues. Germline V gene lookup returns CDR1 SGHNT and CDR2 YENEEA. CDR3 amino acids: CASSLALVDGEQFF. CDR3 DNA: TGTGCCAGCAGCTTAGCTCTAGTTGATGGTGAGCAGTTCTTC.

The rearrangement uses TRBV11-2 and TRBJ2-5; 10 bases are a match to TRBD1. Trimming took 1 base from V and 3 from J; bases not matched to a gene: 2. Germline assignment: CDR1 SGHAT and CDR2 FQNNGV. CDR3 length: 15 residues. CDR3 in DNA: TGTGCCAGCAGCTTAGTCGGGACAGGGGAAGAGACCCAGTACTTC. Protein product: CASSLVGTGEETQYF. Drawing the rest from reference TRBV11-2 and TRBJ2-5, the complete variable domain is EAGVAQSPRYKIIEKRQSVAFWCNPISGHATLYWYQQILGQGPKLLIQFQNNGVVDDSQLPKDRFSAERLKGVDSTLKIQPAKLEDSAVYLCASSLVGTGEETQYFGPGTRLLVL.

This sequence joins TRBV9 and TRBJ2-5; 8 nucleotides line up with TRBD1. Germline V CDR1 and CDR2: SGDLS, YYNGEE. V lost 0 bases, J lost 4 bases, and 2 bases stayed unmatched. The CDR3 loop spans 14 amino acids. The CDR3 protein is CASSVATGGETQYF. In nucleotides, the CDR3 is TGTGCCAGCAGCGTAGCTACAGGGGGAGAGACCCAGTACTTC.

This chain links TRBV3-1 (or the pseudogene TRBV3-2) with TRBJ1-1; TRBD1 aligns across 7 bases. Germline lookup yields CDR1 LGHDT and CDR2 YNNKEL (reference sequence). This CDR3 region has 18 residues. V dropped 0 bases and J dropped 4; count of bases not matched to a gene: 14. DNA of the CDR3: TGTGCCAGCAGCCAAGACCTGCTGAGGGAGGGGGCATCCACTGAAGCTTTCTTT. Translating it yields CASSQDLLREGASTEAFF.

V is TRBV19 and J is TRBJ1-4; D gene ambiguous. Deletions cut 9 bases from V and 2 bases from J, with 10 bases between. The germline V gene has CDR1 LNHDA and CDR2 SQIVND (reference sequence). This CDR3 region has 13 residues. CDR3 sequence reads: CASSVRTNEKLFF. CDR3 nucleotide sequence: TGTGCCAGCTCGGTGCGGACTAATGAAAAACTGTTTTTT.

This chain's CDR3 is CASSPKRGAFSGDTQYF. CDR3 nucleotide sequence: TGCGCCAGCAGCCCTAAACGGGGGGCCTTCTCTGGAGATACGCAGTATTTT. V usage is TRBV5-1 and J usage is TRBJ2-3, with D tentatively TRBD2 (7 bases). Trimming left V 4 bases short and J 5 bases short, with 23 bases between. CDR1 and CDR2 from the germline V gene are SGHRS and YFSETQ. This CDR3 is 17 amino acids long.

J is TRBJ1-4 and V is TRBV9; D not certain. Per germline, CDR1 SGDLS and CDR2 YYNGEE. This CDR3 has 15 residues. V shed 0 bases and J shed 5 bases, with 11 bases lying between them. The CDR3 spells CASSVGSGENEKLFF. The CDR3 DNA sequence: TGTGCCAGCAGCGTAGGGTCAGGCGAGAATGAAAAACTGTTTTTT.

The V call is TRBV19, the J call TRBJ1-5; D is perhaps TRBD1 (5 bases). The CDR3 contains 15 residues. V was clipped by 8 bases and J by 2 bases, with 16 bases between them. Germline assignment: CDR1 LNHDA and CDR2 SQIVND (reference sequence). The CDR3 loop is CASGTGPGGNQPQHF. In DNA, the CDR3 is TGTGCCAGTGGAACGGGGCCTGGGGGCAATCAGCCCCAGCATTTT.

V and J are TRBV20-1 and TRBJ2-3; no clear D gene. Deletions cut 6 bases from V and 7 bases from J, with 11 bases between. The CDR3 consists of 11 residues. Germline assignment: CDR1 DFQATT and CDR2 SNEGSKA (reference sequence). The CDR3: CSAAERHTQYF. CDR3 in DNA: TGCAGTGCCGCCGAGCGCCATACGCAGTATTTT.

This rearrangement joins TRBV13 to TRBJ2-5; possibly TRBD1 for D (6 bases). This CDR3 is 14 amino acids long. The germline CDR1 and CDR2 sequences are PRHDT and FYEKMQ (reference sequence). Trimming removed 3 bases at V and 5 bases at J, with 13 bases between. The CDR3 here is CASSFGLGAETQYF. DNA for the CDR3: TGTGCCAGCAGCTTCGGGCTGGGGGCGGAGACCCAGTACTTC. The entire variable domain, with the rest obtained from reference TRBV13 and TRBJ2-5, is as follows: AAGVIQSPRHLIKEKRETATLKCYPIPRHDTVYWYQQGPGQDPQFLISFYEKMQSDKGSIPDRFSAQQFSDYHSELNMSSLELGDSALYFCASSFGLGAETQYFGPGTRLLVL.

This sequence joins TRBV25-1 and TRBJ1-1; D might be TRBD1 (6 bases). CDR1 and CDR2 (germline): MGHDK, SYGVNS. V was cut by 7 bases and J by 3 bases, with 15 bases left in between. There are 14 residues in the CDR3. The CDR3 coding sequence is TGTGCCAGCACTCCCCAGGGGTGGGACACTGAAGCTTTCTTT. Translation: CASTPQGWDTEAFF.